Listed here are 10 T cell receptor beta chains from one sample, sequenced in a study of cytomegalovirus exposure and HLA in healthy donors (dated by TCRdb to 2016 to 2017). The library relied on the immunoSEQ multiplex PCR assay. A mixture of 60 forward primers for TCR Vbeta segments and 13 reverse primers for TCR Jbeta segments was used in the multiplex PCR. TCRdb provides this immuneACCESS table in a form limited to in-frame rearrangements. Some clones are lacking; in checked studies, under half of them reflect an unresolved V gene, and why the rest are absent is not known. The sample yields approximately 76,000 clones; 79% were counted once. The ten largest clones capture more than 2% of the sample. Sequences were obtained from PBMCs. These receptors originate from a young man in good health and CMV-seronegative.

The chain couples TRBV7-9 to TRBJ2-5; 9 bases align to TRBD2. Trimming removed 7 bases from V and 5 bases from J; junction bases left unmatched: 5. CDR1 SEHNR and CDR2 FQNEAQ come from the germline V gene (reference sequence). The CDR3 extends over 13 amino acids. This chain's CDR3 is CASIAGGAETQYF. The CDR3 DNA sequence: TGTGCCAGCATTGCGGGAGGGGCGGAGACCCAGTACTTC. The variable domain in full, completed from reference TRBV7-9 and TRBJ2-5, reads DTGVSQNPRHKITKRGQNVTFRCDPISEHNRLYWYRQTLGQGPEFLTYFQNEAQLEKSRLLSDRFSAERPKGSFSTLEIQRTEQGDSAMYLCASIAGGAETQYFGPGTRLLVL.

This clone was counted a few times. An end of the junction does not agree with germline; a read error may underlie this. The V gene is TRBV7-7, the J gene TRBJ2-1; tentatively, D is TRBD1 (5 bases). CDR1 and CDR2 (germline): SSHAT, FNYEAQ (reference sequence). The CDR3 is 14 residues long. The CDR3 reads CASSQGPYKGEQFF. CDR3 in DNA: TGTGCTAGCAGCCAGGGTCCTTATAAGGGGGAGCAGTTCTTC.

This clone was recorded once. This rearrangement joins TRBV7-9 to TRBJ1-1; the D gene is possibly TRBD1 (6 bases). The CDR3 consists of 14 residues. With 5 bases removed from V and 3 bases from J, the gap between germline ends came to 13 bases. CDR1 SEHNR and CDR2 FQNEAQ come from the germline V gene (reference sequence). The CDR3 DNA reads TGTGCCAGCAGCAATGACAGGCGATACACTGAAGCTTTCTTT. As protein: CASSNDRRYTEAFF.

In DNA form, the CDR3 reads TGTGCCAGCAGTTTACAGGTGAACACTGAAGCTTTCTTT. It translates to CASSLQVNTEAFF. The chain joins TRBV2 to TRBJ1-1, with a possible D match to TRBD1 (5 bases). CDR3 length equals 13 residues. Trimming pared 5 bases from V and 0 bases from J, leaving 7 bases between. Per the germline V gene, CDR1 is SNHLY and CDR2 is FYNNEI.

The chain employs TRBV10-3 and TRBJ2-7; 9 bases map to TRBD1. The germline V gene encodes CDR1 ENHRY and CDR2 SYGVKD. V dropped 6 bases and J dropped 6; count of bases not matched to a gene: 6. This CDR3 has 13 residues. The CDR3 DNA reads as TGTGCCATCAGAACAGGGGGCCGCTCCGAGCAGTACTTC. This encodes CAIRTGGRSEQYF.

The gene calls are TRBV5-1 and TRBJ2-4; 8 bases line up with TRBD1. The CDR3 spans 15 residues. Germline values: CDR1 SGHRS, CDR2 YFSETQ. The V and J ends lost 4 bases and 3 bases, in that order; junction bases with no gene match: 6. CDR3 nucleotide sequence: TGCGCCAGCAGCCATGGACAGGGCGGCAAAAACATTCAGTACTTC. It yields the protein CASSHGQGGKNIQYF.

This clone has only one observation. The chain carries TRBV30 and TRBJ1-1; D not certain. The germline V and J ends were trimmed by 4 bases and 1 base, with 19 bases remaining between them. The CDR3 spans 16 residues. Germline V gene lookup returns CDR1 GTSNPN and CDR2 SVGIG (reference sequence). In DNA form, the CDR3 reads TGTGCCTGGACCAAGGGTTCGGGAGGCGGGAACACTGAAGCTTTCTTT. This codes for CAWTKGSGGGNTEAFF. The full variable domain, rest sourced from reference TRBV30 and TRBJ1-1, is SQTIHQWPATLVQPVGSPLSLECTVEGTSNPNLYWYRQAAGRGLQLLFYSVGIGQISSEVPQNLSASRPQDRQFILSSKKLLLSDSGFYLCAWTKGSGGGNTEAFFGQGTRLTVV.

The rearrangement links TRBV5-4 to TRBJ2-7, with D possibly matching TRBD2 (6 bases). The CDR3 totals 17 residues. Per germline, CDR1 SGHNT and CDR2 YYREEE (reference sequence). Between the trimmed V and J ends, which lost 0 bases and 4 bases, there was a span of 20 bases. The CDR3 DNA reads TGTGCCAGCAGCTTGGCCTTGTCTCCGGGAGCCCCTTACGAGCAGTACTTC. This translates into CASSLALSPGAPYEQYF.

The rearrangement uses TRBV6-1 and TRBJ1-1; no clear D gene. This CDR3 region has 15 residues. Between the trimmed V and J ends, which lost 3 bases and 6 bases, there was a span of 17 bases. Germline V lookup: CDR1 MNHNS, CDR2 SASEGT. The DNA for the CDR3 is TGTGCCAGCAGTGATTCTCCGGGGTCGGGCGCTGAAGCTTTCTTT. Protein sequence: CASSDSPGSGAEAFF.

This clone appeared once. The chain has TRBV10-2 and TRBJ2-7; D is undetermined. Trimming stripped 6 bases from V and 5 bases from J, with 11 bases between. This CDR3 has 12 amino acids. Germline lookup yields CDR1 WSHSY and CDR2 SAAADI. CDR3 sequence: CASRRSFHEQYF. The CDR3 DNA is TGCGCCAGCAGGCGCTCCTTTCACGAGCAGTACTTC.